This TCR beta chain is drawn from a study of cytotoxic CD8 clonotypes in ibrutinib-treated CLL. Study-wide findings and caveats: Rare overall, public clonotypes shrank or held steady under therapy.

Looked up from germline, CDR1 is SGDLS and CDR2 is YYNGEE. With V trimmed by 3 bases and J by 2 bases, 5 bases remained unmatched. The CDR3 totals 15 residues. To note about this clone: No antigen is known for it.

Here immunoSEQ multiplex PCR was the method, and the copy in TCRdb shows in-frame clones only, minus some. The sample shows some 150,000 clones, roughly 80% of them seen only once. This sample comprised PBMCs, obtained after 12 months of ibrutinib treatment. The chain uses TRBV9 and TRBJ2-1; the match to TRBD2 covers 7 bases. This TCR came from a human donor with chronic lymphocytic leukemia. CDR3 in amino acids: CASSGETSPYNEQFF. The CDR3, as DNA: TGTGCCAGCAGCGGCGAGACTAGCCCCTACAATGAGCAGTTCTTC.